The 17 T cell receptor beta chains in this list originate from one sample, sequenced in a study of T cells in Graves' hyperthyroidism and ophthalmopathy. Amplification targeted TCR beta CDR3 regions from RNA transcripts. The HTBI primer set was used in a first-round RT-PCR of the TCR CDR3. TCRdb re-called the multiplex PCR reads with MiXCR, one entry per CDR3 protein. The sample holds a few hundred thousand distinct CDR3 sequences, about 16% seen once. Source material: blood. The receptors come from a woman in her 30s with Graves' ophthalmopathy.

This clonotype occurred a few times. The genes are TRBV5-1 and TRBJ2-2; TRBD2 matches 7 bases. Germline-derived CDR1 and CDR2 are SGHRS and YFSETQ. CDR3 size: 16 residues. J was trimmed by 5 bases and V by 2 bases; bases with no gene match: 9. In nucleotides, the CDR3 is TGCGCCAGCAGCTTTGACACGGGAGGTCGTACCGGGGAGCTGTTTTTT. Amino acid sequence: CASSFDTGGRTGELFF.

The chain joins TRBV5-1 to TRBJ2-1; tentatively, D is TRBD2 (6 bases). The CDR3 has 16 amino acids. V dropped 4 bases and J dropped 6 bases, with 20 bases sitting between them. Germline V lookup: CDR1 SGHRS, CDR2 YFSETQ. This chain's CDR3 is CASSQDPGTPGNEQFF. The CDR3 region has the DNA TGCGCCAGCAGCCAGGACCCCGGGACTCCCGGCAATGAGCAGTTCTTC.

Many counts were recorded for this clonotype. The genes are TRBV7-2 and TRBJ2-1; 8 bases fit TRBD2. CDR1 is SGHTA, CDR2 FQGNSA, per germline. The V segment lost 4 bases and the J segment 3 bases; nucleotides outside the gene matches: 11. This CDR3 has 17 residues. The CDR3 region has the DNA TGTGCCAGCAGCTCAAATAAGACTAGCGTGTTCTACAATGAGCAGTTCTTC. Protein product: CASSSNKTSVFYNEQFF.

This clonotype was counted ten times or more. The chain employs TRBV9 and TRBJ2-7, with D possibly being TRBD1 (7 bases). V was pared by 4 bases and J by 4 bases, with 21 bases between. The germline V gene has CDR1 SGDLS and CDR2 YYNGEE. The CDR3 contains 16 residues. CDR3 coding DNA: TGTGCCAGCAGCTCCCGGGACAGCCCAGGGGGGTACGAGCAGTACTTC. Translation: CASSSRDSPGGYEQYF.

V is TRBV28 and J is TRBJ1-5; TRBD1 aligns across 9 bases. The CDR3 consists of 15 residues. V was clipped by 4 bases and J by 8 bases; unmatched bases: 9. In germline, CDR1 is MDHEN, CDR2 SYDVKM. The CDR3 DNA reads TGTGCCAGCAGTTCGGGACAGGGTAGGAGGAAGCCCCAGCATTTT. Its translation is CASSSGQGRRKPQHF. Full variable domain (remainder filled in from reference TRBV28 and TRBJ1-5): DVKVTQSSRYLVKRTGEKVFLECVQDMDHENMFWYRQDPGLGLRLIYFSYDVKMKEKGDIPEGYSVSREKKERFSLILESASTNQTSMYLCASSSGQGRRKPQHFGDGTRLSIL.

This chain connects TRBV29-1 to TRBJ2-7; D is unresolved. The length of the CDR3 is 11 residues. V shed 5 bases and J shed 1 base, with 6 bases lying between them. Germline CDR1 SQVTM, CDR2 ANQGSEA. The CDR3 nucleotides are TGCAGCGTTCTAGTGTCCTACGAGCAGTACTTC. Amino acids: CSVLVSYEQYF.

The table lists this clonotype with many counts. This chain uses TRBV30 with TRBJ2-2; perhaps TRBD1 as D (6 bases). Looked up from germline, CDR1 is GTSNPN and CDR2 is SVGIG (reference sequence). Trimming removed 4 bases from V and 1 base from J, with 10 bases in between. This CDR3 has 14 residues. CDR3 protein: CAWIWDKNTGELFF. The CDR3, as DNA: TGTGCCTGGATTTGGGACAAGAACACCGGGGAGCTGTTTTTT.

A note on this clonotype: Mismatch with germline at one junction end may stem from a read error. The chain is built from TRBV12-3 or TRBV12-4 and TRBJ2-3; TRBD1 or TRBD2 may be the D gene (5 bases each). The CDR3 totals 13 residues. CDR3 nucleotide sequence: TGTGCCAGCAGTATATCTAGCACAGGTACGCAGTATTTT. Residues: CASSISSTGTQYF.

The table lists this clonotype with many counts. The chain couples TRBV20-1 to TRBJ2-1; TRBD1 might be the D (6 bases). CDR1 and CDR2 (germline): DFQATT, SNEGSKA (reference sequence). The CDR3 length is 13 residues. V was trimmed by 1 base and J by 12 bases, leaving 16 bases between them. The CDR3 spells CSARVGGRSTQFF. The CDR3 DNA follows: TGCAGTGCTAGAGTAGGGGGACGCTCTACGCAGTTCTTC.

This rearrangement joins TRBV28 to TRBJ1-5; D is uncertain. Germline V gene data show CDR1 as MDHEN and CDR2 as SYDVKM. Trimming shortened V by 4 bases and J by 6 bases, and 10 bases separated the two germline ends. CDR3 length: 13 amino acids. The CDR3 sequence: CASSSPQIQPQHF. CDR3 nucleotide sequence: TGTGCCAGCAGTTCCCCACAGATTCAGCCCCAGCATTTT.

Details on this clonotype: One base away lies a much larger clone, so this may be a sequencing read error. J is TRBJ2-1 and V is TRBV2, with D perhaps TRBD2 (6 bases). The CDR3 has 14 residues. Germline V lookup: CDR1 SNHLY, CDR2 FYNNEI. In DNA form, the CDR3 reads TGTGGCAGCAGTGGATCTAGCGTTTACAATGAGCAGTTCTTC. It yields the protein CGSSGSSVYNEQFF.

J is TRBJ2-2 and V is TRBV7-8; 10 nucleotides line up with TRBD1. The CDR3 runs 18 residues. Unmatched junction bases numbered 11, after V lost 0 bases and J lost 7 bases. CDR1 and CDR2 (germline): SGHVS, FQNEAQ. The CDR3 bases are TGTGCCAGCAGCTTAGCGTATCCAGGACAGGGGGTGGACGGGGAGCTGTTTTTT. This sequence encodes CASSLAYPGQGVDGELFF.

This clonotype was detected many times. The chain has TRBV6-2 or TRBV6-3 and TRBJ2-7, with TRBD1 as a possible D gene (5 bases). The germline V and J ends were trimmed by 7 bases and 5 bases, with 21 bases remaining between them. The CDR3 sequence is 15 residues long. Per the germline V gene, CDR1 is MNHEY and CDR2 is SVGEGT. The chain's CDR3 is CASTPTRVILHEQYF. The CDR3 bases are TGTGCCAGCACCCCAACCAGGGTTATCCTCCACGAGCAGTACTTC.

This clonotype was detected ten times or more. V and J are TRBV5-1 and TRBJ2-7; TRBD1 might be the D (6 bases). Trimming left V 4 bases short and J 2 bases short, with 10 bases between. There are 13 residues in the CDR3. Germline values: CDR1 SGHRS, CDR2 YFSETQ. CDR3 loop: CASSPGQPYEQYF. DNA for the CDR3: TGCGCCAGCAGCCCTGGACAGCCCTACGAGCAGTACTTC.

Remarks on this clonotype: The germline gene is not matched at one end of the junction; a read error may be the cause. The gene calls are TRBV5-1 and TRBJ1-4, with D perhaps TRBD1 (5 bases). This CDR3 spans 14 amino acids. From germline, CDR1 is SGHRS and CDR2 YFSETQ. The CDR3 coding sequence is TGTGCCAGCAGCTCCAGGGATTTTAATGAAAAACTGTTTTTT. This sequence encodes CASSSRDFNEKLFF.

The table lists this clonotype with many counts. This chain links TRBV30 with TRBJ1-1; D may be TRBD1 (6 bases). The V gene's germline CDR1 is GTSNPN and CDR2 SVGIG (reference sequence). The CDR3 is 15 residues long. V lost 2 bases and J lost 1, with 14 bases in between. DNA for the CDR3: TGTGCCTGGAGTAAAGTCAGACAGGCGAACACTGAAGCTTTCTTT. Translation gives CAWSKVRQANTEAFF.

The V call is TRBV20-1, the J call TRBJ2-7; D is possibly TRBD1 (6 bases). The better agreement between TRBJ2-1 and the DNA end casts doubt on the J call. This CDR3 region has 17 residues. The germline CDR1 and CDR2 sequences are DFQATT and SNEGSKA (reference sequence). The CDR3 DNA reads TGCAGTGCTAGAGATCTGGCAGGGGACCATGCCCCCTACGAGCAGTTCTTC. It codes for CSARDLAGDHAPYEQFF.